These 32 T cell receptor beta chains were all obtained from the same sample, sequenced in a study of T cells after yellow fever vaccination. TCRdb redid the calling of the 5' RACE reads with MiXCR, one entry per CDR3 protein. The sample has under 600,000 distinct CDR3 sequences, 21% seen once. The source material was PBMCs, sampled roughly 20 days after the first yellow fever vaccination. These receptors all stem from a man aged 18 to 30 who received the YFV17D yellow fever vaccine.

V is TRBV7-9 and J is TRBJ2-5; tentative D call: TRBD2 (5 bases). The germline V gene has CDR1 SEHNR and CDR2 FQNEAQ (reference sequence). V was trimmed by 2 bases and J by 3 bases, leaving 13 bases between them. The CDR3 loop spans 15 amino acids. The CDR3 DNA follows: TGTGCCAGCAGCTTAATGGCTAGCAAAGAAGAGACCCAGTACTTC. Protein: CASSLMASKEETQYF.

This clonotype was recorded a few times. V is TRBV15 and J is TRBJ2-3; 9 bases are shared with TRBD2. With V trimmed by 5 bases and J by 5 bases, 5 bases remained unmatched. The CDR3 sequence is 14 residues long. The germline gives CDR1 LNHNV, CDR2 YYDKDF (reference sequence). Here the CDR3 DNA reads TGTGCCACCAGCCGCGGGGGGGTATTAGATACGCAGTATTTT. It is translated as CATSRGGVLDTQYF.

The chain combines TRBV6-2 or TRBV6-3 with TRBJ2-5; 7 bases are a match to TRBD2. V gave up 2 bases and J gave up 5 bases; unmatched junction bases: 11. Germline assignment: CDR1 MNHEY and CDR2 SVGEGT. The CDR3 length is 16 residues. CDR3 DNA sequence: TGTGCCAGCAGTTACCCCCACCCGGGGGGAGGCGAGACCCAGTACTTC. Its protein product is CASSYPHPGGGETQYF.

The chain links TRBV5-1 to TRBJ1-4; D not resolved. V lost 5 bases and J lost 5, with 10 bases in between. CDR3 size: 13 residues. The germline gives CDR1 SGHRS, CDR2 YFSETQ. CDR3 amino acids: CASRKEVNEKLFF. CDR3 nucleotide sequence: TGCGCCAGCAGAAAGGAGGTCAATGAAAAACTGTTTTTT.

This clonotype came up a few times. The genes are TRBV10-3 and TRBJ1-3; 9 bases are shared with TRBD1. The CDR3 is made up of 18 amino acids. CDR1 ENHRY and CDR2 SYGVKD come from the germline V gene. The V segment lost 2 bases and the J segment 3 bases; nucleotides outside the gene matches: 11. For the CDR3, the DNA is TGTGCCATCAGTGAGCGCGACAAACAGGGGGCTCTTGGAAACACCATATATTTT. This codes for CAISERDKQGALGNTIYF.

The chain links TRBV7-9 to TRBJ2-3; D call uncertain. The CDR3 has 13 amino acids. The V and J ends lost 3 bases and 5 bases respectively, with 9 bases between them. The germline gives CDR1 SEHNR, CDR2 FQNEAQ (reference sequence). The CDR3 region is CASSFDLRDTQYF. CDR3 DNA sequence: TGTGCCAGCAGCTTTGACCTTCGAGATACGCAGTATTTT.

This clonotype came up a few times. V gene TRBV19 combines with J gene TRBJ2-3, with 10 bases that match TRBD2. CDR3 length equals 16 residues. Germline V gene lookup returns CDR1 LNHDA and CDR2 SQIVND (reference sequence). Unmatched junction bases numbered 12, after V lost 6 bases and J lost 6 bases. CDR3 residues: CASSQMSGGAGDTQYF. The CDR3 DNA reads TGTGCCAGTAGCCAAATGAGCGGGGGGGCCGGTGATACGCAGTATTTT.

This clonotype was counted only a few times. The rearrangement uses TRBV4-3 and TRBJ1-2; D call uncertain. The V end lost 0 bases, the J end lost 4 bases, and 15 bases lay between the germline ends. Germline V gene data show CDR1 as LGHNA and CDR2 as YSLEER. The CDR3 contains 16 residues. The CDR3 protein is CASSQDGPGGFYGYTF. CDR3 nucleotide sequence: TGCGCCAGCAGCCAAGATGGCCCGGGCGGCTTCTATGGCTACACCTTC.

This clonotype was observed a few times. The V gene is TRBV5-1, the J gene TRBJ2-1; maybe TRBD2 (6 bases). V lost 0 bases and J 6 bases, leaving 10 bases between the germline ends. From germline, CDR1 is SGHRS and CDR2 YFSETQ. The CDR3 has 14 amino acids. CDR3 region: CASSLGGAVNEQFF. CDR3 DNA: TGCGCCAGCAGCTTGGGCGGGGCGGTCAATGAGCAGTTCTTC.

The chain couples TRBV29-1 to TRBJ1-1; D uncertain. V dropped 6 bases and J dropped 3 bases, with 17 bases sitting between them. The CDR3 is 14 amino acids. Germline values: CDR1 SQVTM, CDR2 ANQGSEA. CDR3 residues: CSVSLQVEDTEAFF. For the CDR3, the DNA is TGCAGCGTCTCCCTCCAGGTCGAAGACACTGAAGCTTTCTTT.

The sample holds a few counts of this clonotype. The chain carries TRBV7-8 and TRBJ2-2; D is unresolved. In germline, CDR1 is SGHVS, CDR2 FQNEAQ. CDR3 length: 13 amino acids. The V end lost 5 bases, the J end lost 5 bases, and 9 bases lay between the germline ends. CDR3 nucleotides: TGTGCCAGCAGCGCAGCCCCAACCGGGGAGCTGTTTTTT. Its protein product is CASSAAPTGELFF. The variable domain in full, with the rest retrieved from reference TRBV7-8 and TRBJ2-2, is GAGVSQSPRYKVAKRGQDVALRCDPISGHVSLFWYQQALGQGPEFLTYFQNEAQLDKSGLPSDRFFAERPEGSVSTLKIQRTQQEDSAVYLCASSAAPTGELFFGEGSRLTVL.

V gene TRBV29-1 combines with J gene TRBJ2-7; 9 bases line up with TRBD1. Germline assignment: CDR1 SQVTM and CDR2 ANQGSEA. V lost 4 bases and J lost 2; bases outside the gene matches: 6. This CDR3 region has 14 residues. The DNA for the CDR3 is TGCAGCGTTGCCGAGACAGGGGGGACCTACGAGCAGTACTTC. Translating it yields CSVAETGGTYEQYF.

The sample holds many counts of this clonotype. The chain's CDR3 is CASSSPGQGLNEQYF. The CDR3, as DNA: TGCGCCAGCAGCTCTCCGGGACAGGGTCTGAACGAGCAGTACTTC. V is TRBV5-1 and J is TRBJ2-7, with 9 bases matching TRBD1. This CDR3 region has 15 residues. Germline V gene lookup returns CDR1 SGHRS and CDR2 YFSETQ. V trimming: 3 bases; J trimming: 5 bases; junction bases outside the gene matches: 9.

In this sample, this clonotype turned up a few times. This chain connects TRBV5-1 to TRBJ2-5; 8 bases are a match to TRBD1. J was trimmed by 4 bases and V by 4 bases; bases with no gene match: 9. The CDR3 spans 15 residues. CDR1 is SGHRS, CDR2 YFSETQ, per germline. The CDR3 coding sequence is TGCGCCAGCAGCAGGGGACAGGCCGAGGGAGAGACCCAGTACTTC. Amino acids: CASSRGQAEGETQYF. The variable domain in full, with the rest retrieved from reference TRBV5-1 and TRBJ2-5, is KAGVTQTPRYLIKTRGQQVTLSCSPISGHRSVSWYQQTPGQGLQFLFEYFSETQRNKGNFPGRFSGRQFSNSRSEMNVSTLELGDSALYLCASSRGQAEGETQYFGPGTRLLVL.

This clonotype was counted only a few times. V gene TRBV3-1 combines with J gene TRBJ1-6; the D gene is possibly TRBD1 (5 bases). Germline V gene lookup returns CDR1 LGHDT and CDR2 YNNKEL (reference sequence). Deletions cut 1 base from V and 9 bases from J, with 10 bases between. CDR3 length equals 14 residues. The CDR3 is CASSQAGASSPLHF. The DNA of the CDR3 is TGTGCCAGCAGCCAAGCTGGGGCAAGTTCACCCCTCCACTTT.

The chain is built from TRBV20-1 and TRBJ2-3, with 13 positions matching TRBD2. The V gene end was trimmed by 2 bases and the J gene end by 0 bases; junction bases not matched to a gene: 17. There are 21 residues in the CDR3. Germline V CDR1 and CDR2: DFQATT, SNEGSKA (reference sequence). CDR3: CSARYRRTSGGYTTSTDTQYF. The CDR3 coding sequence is TGCAGTGCTAGATATCGAAGGACTAGCGGGGGCTATACTACTAGCACAGATACGCAGTATTTT.

DNA for the CDR3: TGTGCCTGGAGCCCCAGCGGTATTTGGGACACTGAAGCTTTCTTT. Translation gives CAWSPSGIWDTEAFF. The chain uses TRBV30 and TRBJ1-1; D remains unclear. V lost 3 bases and J 3 bases, leaving 17 bases between the germline ends. This CDR3 has 15 amino acids. Looked up from germline, CDR1 is GTSNPN and CDR2 is SVGIG (reference sequence).

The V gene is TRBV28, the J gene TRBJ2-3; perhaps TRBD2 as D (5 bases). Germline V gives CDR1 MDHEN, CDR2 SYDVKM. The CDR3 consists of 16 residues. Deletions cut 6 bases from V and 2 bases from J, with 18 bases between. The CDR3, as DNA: TGTGCCAGCAGCCCGGACGGGGTCCCCAACACAGATACGCAGTATTTT. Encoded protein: CASSPDGVPNTDTQYF.

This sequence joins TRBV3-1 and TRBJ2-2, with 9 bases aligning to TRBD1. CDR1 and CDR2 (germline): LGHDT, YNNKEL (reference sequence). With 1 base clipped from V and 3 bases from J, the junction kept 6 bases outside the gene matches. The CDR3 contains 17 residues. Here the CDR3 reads CASSQVGQGKDTGELFF. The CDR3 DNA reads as TGTGCCAGCAGCCAAGTCGGACAGGGGAAGGACACCGGGGAGCTGTTTTTT.

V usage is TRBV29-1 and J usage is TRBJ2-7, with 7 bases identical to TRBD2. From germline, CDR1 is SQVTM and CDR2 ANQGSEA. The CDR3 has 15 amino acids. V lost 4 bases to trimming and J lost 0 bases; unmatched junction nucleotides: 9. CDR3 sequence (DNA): TGCAGCGTTGTCTTTCGGGGGGACTACTCCTACGAGCAGTACTTC. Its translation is CSVVFRGDYSYEQYF.

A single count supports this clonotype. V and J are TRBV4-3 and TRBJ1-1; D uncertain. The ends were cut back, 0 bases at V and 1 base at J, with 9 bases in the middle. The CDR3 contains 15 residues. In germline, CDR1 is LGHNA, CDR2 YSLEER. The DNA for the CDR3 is TGCGCCAGCAGCCAAGAAGTCCGCGCGAACACTGAAGCTTTCTTT. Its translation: CASSQEVRANTEAFF.

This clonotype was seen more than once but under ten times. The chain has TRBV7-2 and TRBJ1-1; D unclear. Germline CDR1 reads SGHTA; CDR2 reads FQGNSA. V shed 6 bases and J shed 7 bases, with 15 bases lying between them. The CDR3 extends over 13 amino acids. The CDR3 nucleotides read TGTGCCAGCAGGTATACAGCGCGCGGTGAAGCTTTCTTT. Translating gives CASRYTARGEAFF. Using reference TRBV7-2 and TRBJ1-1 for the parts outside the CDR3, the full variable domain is GAGVSQSPSNKVTEKGKDVELRCDPISGHTALYWYRQSLGQGLEFLIYFQGNSAPDKSGLPSDRFSAERTGGSVSTLTIQRTQQEDSAVYLCASRYTARGEAFFGQGTRLTVV.

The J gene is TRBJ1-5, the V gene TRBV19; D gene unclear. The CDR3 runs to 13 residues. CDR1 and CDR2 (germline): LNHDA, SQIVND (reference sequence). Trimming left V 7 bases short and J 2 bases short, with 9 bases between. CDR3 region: CASNLGGNQPQHF. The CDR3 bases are TGTGCCAGTAATCTCGGGGGCAATCAGCCCCAGCATTTT.

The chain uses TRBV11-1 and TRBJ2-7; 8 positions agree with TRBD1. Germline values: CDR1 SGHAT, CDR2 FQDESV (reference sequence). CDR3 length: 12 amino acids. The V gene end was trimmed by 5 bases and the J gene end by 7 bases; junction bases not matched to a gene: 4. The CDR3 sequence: CASSTRTGEQYF. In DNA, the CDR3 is TGTGCCAGCAGCACTAGGACAGGGGAGCAGTACTTC. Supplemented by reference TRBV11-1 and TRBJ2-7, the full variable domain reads EAEVAQSPRYKITEKSQAVAFWCDPISGHATLYWYRQILGQGPELLVQFQDESVVDDSQLPKDRFSAERLKGVDSTLKIQPAELGDSAMYLCASSTRTGEQYFGPGTRLTVT.

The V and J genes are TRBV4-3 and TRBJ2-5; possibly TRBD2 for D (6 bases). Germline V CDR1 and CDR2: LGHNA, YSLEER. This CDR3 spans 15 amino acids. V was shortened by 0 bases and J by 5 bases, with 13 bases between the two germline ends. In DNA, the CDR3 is TGCGCCAGCAGCCAAGATCACGGGGGTTCGGAGACCCAGTACTTC. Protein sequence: CASSQDHGGSETQYF.

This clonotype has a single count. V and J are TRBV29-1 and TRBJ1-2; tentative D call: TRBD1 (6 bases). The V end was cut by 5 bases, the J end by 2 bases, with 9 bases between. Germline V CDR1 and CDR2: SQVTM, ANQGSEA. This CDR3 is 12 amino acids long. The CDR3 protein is CSVFTGNYGYTF. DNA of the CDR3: TGCAGCGTTTTTACAGGGAACTATGGCTACACCTTC. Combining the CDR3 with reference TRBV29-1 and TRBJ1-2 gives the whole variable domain SAVISQKPSRDICQRGTSLTIQCQVDSQVTMMFWYRQQPGQSLTLIATANQGSEATYESGFVIDKFPISRPNLTFSTLTVSNMSPEDSSIYLCSVFTGNYGYTFGSGTRLTVV.

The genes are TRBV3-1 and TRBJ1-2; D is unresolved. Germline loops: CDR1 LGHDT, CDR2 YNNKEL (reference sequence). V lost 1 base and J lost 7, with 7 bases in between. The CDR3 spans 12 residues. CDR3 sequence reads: CASSQGRSGYTF. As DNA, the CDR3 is TGTGCCAGCAGCCAAGGGAGGTCTGGCTACACCTTC.

The CDR3 coding sequence is TGTGCCAGTTCCCGGGGCAGAGAGAACACTGAAGCTTTCTTT. Translating it yields CASSRGRENTEAFF. The V call is TRBV19, the J call TRBJ1-1; perhaps TRBD1 as D (5 bases). CDR3 length: 14 amino acids. Germline V lookup: CDR1 LNHDA, CDR2 SQIVND (reference sequence). V was shortened by 8 bases and J by 1 base, with 14 bases between the two germline ends. Full variable domain (missing parts from reference TRBV19 and TRBJ1-1): DGGITQSPKYLFRKEGQNVTLSCEQNLNHDAMYWYRQDPGQGLRLIYYSQIVNDFQKGDIAEGYSVSREKKESFPLTVTSAQKNPTAFYLCASSRGRENTEAFFGQGTRLTVV.

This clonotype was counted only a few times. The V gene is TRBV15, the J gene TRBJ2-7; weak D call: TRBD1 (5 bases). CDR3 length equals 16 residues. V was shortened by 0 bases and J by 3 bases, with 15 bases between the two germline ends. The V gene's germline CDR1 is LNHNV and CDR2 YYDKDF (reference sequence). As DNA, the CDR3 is TGTGCCACCAGCAGAGATTTGGGGCAGGAGTTCTACGAGCAGTACGTC. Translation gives CATSRDLGQEFYEQYV.

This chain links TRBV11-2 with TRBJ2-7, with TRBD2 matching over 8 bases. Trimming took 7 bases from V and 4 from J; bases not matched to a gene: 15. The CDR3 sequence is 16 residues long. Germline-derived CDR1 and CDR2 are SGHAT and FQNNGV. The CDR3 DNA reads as TGTGCCAGCATGCCGGGCGATAGCGGGGTTCATTACGAGCAGTACGTC. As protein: CASMPGDSGVHYEQYV.

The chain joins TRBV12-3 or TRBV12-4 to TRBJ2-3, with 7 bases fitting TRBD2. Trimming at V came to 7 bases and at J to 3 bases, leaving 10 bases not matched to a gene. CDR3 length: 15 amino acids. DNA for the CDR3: TGTGCCAGCACCGAGGACCTTAGCGGGACAGATACGCAGTATTTT. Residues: CASTEDLSGTDTQYF.

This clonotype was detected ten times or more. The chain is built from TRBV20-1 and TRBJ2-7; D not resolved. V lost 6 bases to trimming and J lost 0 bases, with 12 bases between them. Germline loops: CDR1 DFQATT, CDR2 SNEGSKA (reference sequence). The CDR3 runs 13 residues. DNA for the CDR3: TGCAGTGCCGCCAACACGATCTCCTACGAGCAGTACTTC. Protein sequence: CSAANTISYEQYF.